The rows below give T cell receptor beta chains drawn from one sample of a study of OX40 agonist ivuxolimab in advanced cancers. The protocol was immunoSEQ multiplex PCR, while the TCRdb copy is restricted to in-frame clones and leaves out a portion. In the table there are 50,000 to 65,000 clones, roughly 80% of which are singletons. The sequencing here drew on CD4+ or CD8+ T cells sorted from blood, taken in a trial of the OX40 agonist ivuxolimab. The receptor set was obtained from an adult with an advanced solid tumor such as melanoma, head and neck, liver or kidney cancer. Both conserved end residues are part of each CDR3. Each record gives: J gene, V gene, D gene, clone size, CDR3 protein, CDR3 DNA. D genes are given only for firm matches. Only part of the rows carry a size: once, few, many, or a class if the clone is expanded.

TRBJ2-5,TRBV9,-,-,CASSGQESQETQYF,TGTGCCAGCAGCGGACAGGAAAGTCAAGAGACCCAGTACTTC
TRBJ2-7,TRBV5-1,TRBD1,-,CASSPGQGLVSSEQYF,TGCGCCAGCAGCCCTGGACAGGGTTTGGTATCTAGCGAGCAGTACTTC
TRBJ2-2,TRBV7-3,TRBD1,-,CASRTAGTAANTGELFF,TGTGCCAGCAGGACGGCCGGGACAGCCGCGAACACCGGGGAGCTGTTTTTT
TRBJ2-1,TRBV19,TRBD2,-,CASSIGTSGRSYNEQFF,TGTGCCAGTAGTATCGGGACTAGCGGGAGGTCCTACAATGAGCAGTTCTTC
TRBJ1-3,TRBV6-5,-,-,CASTGVSGNTIYF,TGTGCCAGCACAGGGGTCTCTGGAAACACCATATATTTT
TRBJ2-1,TRBV27,-,-,CASSLWGGPPFF,TGTGCCAGCAGTTTATGGGGCGGCCCGCCGTTCTTC
TRBJ2-3,TRBV5-4,TRBD2,-,CASRGSGATSTDTQYF,TGTGCCAGCAGGGGTAGCGGGGCTACTAGCACAGATACGCAGTATTTT
TRBJ1-6,TRBV19,TRBD1,-,CASRAGGAYNSPLHF,TGTGCCAGTAGGGCAGGGGGTGCCTATAATTCACCCCTCCACTTT
TRBJ2-1,TRBV30,-,-,CAWSVGISSYNEQFF,TGTGCCTGGAGTGTGGGAATTTCGTCCTACAATGAGCAGTTCTTC
TRBJ2-7,TRBV9,TRBD2,-,CASSPYSGGAFNEQYF,TGTGCCAGCAGCCCATATAGCGGGGGGGCCTTTAACGAGCAGTACTTC
TRBJ2-2,TRBV4-1,TRBD1,-,CASSQRTGALAGELFF,TGCGCCAGCAGCCAAAGGACAGGGGCGTTGGCCGGGGAGCTGTTTTTT
TRBJ1-5,TRBV21-1,-,-,CARYVGDVALFSNQPQHF,TGTGCCCGCTATGTTGGGGATGTCGCTCTGTTTAGCAATCAGCCCCAGCATTTT
TRBJ1-3,TRBV6-6,TRBD1,once,CASNSTGDGNTIYF,TGTGCCAGCAATTCCACAGGGGATGGAAACACCATATATTTT
TRBJ1-2,TRBV6-5,-,-,CASSYSSSYGYTF,TGTGCCAGCAGTTACTCGAGCAGCTATGGCTACACCTTC
TRBJ1-6,TRBV7-9,-,-,CASRRGEGIDSPLHF,TGTGCCAGCAGGCGAGGCGAGGGAATCGATTCACCCCTCCACTTT
TRBJ2-1,TRBV2,TRBD2,-,CASTIESGGAGEQFF,TGTGCCAGCACGATAGAGAGCGGGGGGGCCGGTGAGCAGTTCTTC
TRBJ1-1,TRBV5-1,-,-,CASSLEPNTEAFF,TGCGCCAGCAGCTTGGAGCCGAACACTGAAGCTTTCTTT
TRBJ1-2,TRBV19,TRBD1,-,CASSIAAGGNYGYTF,TGTGCCAGTAGTATAGCTGCAGGGGGCAACTATGGCTACACCTTC
TRBJ2-6,TRBV11-3,-,-,CASSFRVSGANVLTF,TGTGCCAGCAGCTTCAGGGTCTCTGGGGCCAACGTCCTGACTTTC
TRBJ2-3,TRBV14,-,-,CASSQPRWGTQYF,TGTGCCAGCAGCCAGCCTAGGTGGGGTACGCAGTATTTT
TRBJ2-1,TRBV5-1,TRBD2,-,CASRLTSADEQFF,TGCGCCAGCCGTCTGACTAGCGCAGATGAGCAGTTCTTC
TRBJ1-2,TRBV4-3,TRBD1,-,CASSQGQFGGYTF,TGCGCCAGCAGCCAGGGACAGTTCGGAGGCTACACCTTC
TRBJ1-1,TRBV19,TRBD1,once,CASIRDRGIGEAFF,TGTGCCAGTATCCGGGACAGGGGGATAGGTGAAGCTTTCTTT
TRBJ2-7,TRBV9,-,-,CASSVASDTEQYF,TGTGCCAGCAGCGTAGCTAGCGACACCGAGCAGTACTTC
TRBJ2-3,TRBV5-1,TRBD2,-,CASSLPSGSTDTQYF,TGCGCCAGCAGCTTGCCTAGCGGGAGCACAGATACGCAGTATTTT
TRBJ2-1,TRBV30,TRBD1,-,CAWSMGTGENEQFF,TGTGCCTGGAGCATGGGGACAGGGGAGAATGAGCAGTTCTTC
TRBJ1-5,TRBV11-2,-,few,CASSHGLNQPQHF,TGTGCCAGCAGCCACGGGCTGAATCAGCCCCAGCATTTT
TRBJ2-1,TRBV9,TRBD2,-,CASSASGNLGGQFF,TGTGCCAGCAGCGCTAGCGGGAACCTCGGAGGGCAGTTCTTC
TRBJ2-5,TRBV6-5,-,-,CASSRSGTLQETQYF,TGTGCCAGCAGCCGATCGGGGACCCTACAAGAGACCCAGTACTTC
TRBJ2-5,TRBV5-1,-,-,CASSLGVQETQYF,TGCGCCAGCAGCTTGGGAGTCCAAGAGACCCAGTACTTC
TRBJ1-5,TRBV19,-,-,CASSGQVADQPQHF,TGTGCCAGTAGTGGACAAGTTGCTGATCAGCCCCAGCATTTT
TRBJ1-2,TRBV5-6,-,-,CASSYWGVGYGYTF,TGTGCCAGCAGCTACTGGGGGGTAGGCTATGGCTACACCTTC
TRBJ1-5,TRBV30,-,-,CAWSRDLNQPQHF,TGTGCCTGGAGTAGGGACCTAAATCAGCCCCAGCATTTT
TRBJ2-7,TRBV2,TRBD2,-,CASKGLAGGYEQYF,TGTGCCAGCAAAGGACTAGCGGGGGGATACGAGCAGTACTTC
TRBJ1-6,TRBV4-1,-,-,CASSQDQFVNSPLHF,TGCGCCAGCAGCCAAGATCAGTTCGTTAATTCACCCCTCCACTTT
TRBJ2-7,TRBV6-5,TRBD1,once,CASSYGGQKTYEQYF,TGTGCCAGCAGTTACGGGGGACAGAAAACTTACGAGCAGTACTTC
TRBJ2-2,TRBV6-6,-,-,CASSPWGQSSTGELFF,TGTGCCAGCAGTCCCTGGGGGCAGAGTAGCACCGGGGAGCTGTTTTTT
TRBJ2-7,TRBV19,-,-,CASAEGLGEQYF,TGTGCCAGTGCCGAAGGCTTAGGCGAGCAGTACTTC
TRBJ1-5,TRBV18,-,-,CASSPDGDSNQPQHF,TGTGCCAGCTCACCGGACGGGGATAGCAATCAGCCCCAGCATTTT
TRBJ1-2,TRBV2,-,once,CASSGAQWDGYTF,TGTGCCAGCAGCGGGGCGCAGTGGGATGGCTACACCTTC
TRBJ2-4,TRBV6-5,TRBD1,-,CASRKGTGGENIQYF,TGTGCCAGCAGAAAGGGGACAGGGGGTGAAAACATTCAGTACTTC
TRBJ2-7,TRBV4-2,-,-,CASAPWGTALSYEQYF,TGTGCCAGCGCACCCTGGGGAACAGCCCTCTCCTACGAGCAGTACTTC
TRBJ2-7,TRBV11-2,-,-,CASSLGPGEQYF,TGTGCCAGCAGCTTGGGCCCGGGGGAGCAGTACTTC
TRBJ1-2,TRBV7-9,-,-,CASSLERDYGYTF,TGTGCCAGCAGCTTAGAACGCGACTATGGCTACACCTTC
TRBJ2-7,TRBV11-2,-,-,CASSFFRGDTYEQYF,TGTGCCAGCAGCTTTTTTAGGGGGGATACCTACGAGCAGTACTTC
TRBJ1-4,TRBV9,-,-,CASSPPGLLEEKLFF,TGTGCCAGCAGCCCCCCGGGGCTCCTAGAAGAAAAACTGTTTTTT
TRBJ2-1,TRBV9,TRBD2,-,CASSSLAGSYNEQFF,TGTGCCAGCAGCTCCCTAGCGGGCTCCTACAATGAGCAGTTCTTC
TRBJ2-3,TRBV7-3,-,-,CASSPGGTDTQYF,TGTGCCAGCAGCCCCGGGGGCACAGATACGCAGTATTTT
TRBJ1-2,TRBV19,-,-,CASSIGGPNTYGYTF,TGTGCCAGTAGTATCGGAGGGCCAAATACCTATGGCTACACCTTC